This TCR beta chain is from a study of T-cell memory formation after mild COVID-19. Study observations and caveats: The pre-infection memory compartment contained some responding clones, suggesting cross-reactive memory joined.

TCRdb used MiXCR to reprocess the 5' RACE reads, holding one entry per CDR3 protein. The sample shows 57,000 or so distinct CDR3 sequences, 9% to 9.5% of them seen only once. Germline CDR1 reads SGHRS; CDR2 reads YFSETQ. Deletions cut 7 bases from V and 0 bases from J, with 10 bases between. There are 13 residues in the CDR3. This clonotype occurred many times. What it binds is unknown. This receptor was identified in a man younger than 30 who had mild COVID-19 (a few samples of this study predate the infection). Cell type and time point are not known. The V call is TRBV5-1, the J call TRBJ2-5; tentatively, D is TRBD1 (6 bases). The source material was PBMCs or a T cell subset sorted from them (not recorded which). CDR3 loop: CASRQEDQETQYF. CDR3 coding DNA: TGCGCCAGCCGACAGGAGGACCAAGAGACCCAGTACTTC.